The subject of this entry is one TCR beta chain. Its recognized antigen is unknown. Base qualities were left out, and no much larger clone turns up one base away. This sample includes further DNA sequences coding for the same CDR3. The V end loses 6 bases and the J end loses 1 base, and a stretch of 7 bases separates them. The CDR3, cysteine through phenylalanine, is 12 amino acids long. Only CDR3 DNA is held: 36 bases, read in frame from base 1. The germline V gene (reference sequence) provides CDR1 SEHNR and CDR2 FQNEAQ. For the CD8 naive samples, CD45RO-negative cells were positively selected for CCR7, yielding a CD45RA+CCR7+ population from which TemRA cells were excluded. Healthy HIV-negative adults with no recently reported acute infections or vaccinations were included as donors. Only Caucasian adults living in Nashville, Tennessee, USA were represented among the donors. Blood was obtained by leukapheresis, after which PBMCs were separated by Ficoll-Histopaque density gradient centrifugation and cryopreserved in liquid nitrogen vapor phase. Analytical flow cytometry was used to check the purity and quantity of every magnetically sorted T cell population. Genomic DNA was isolated from each sorted fraction and quantified by UV absorbance on a Nanodrop 2000c.

This record belongs to a study of shared clonotypes between healthy human individuals (dated by TCRdb to about 2020). Study-level background: The cohort included three men and a couple of women between 18 and 49 years of age. For each donor, CD4 naive and CD4 memory were each given three plates, CD8 naive was given two plates, and CD8 memory was given one plate. Blood TCR repertoires of about five healthy adults were deeply sequenced to estimate repertoire size and the extent of clonotype sharing between individuals. To increase sequencing depth and limit assay-specific biases, different laboratories used diverse techniques to prepare libraries and sequence TCR repertoires. Between about 0.94 and 8.9 billion PBMCs per donor were obtained by leukapheresis.

Overall results and qualifications from the work: Sharing across a few donors was observed for roughly 5.4% of naive CD4, 3.5% of naive CD8, 2.3% of memory CD4, and roughly 0.43% of memory CD8 clonotypes. Naive subsets generally had larger estimated clonotype richness than memory subsets did. Based on pairwise subsampling, the degree of clonotype sharing among donors was expected to be affected by sequencing depth. Because the study included a small number of donors, the genetic and exposure-history diversity represented was limited. Compared with non-shared clonotypes, the clonotypes found in all four sorted-subset donors had higher generation probabilities. Only blood was sampled, and tissue TCR repertoires likely differ from those in blood. Incomplete sequencing was indicated by rarefaction of sorted-subset datasets, despite the large sequencing depth.

Using the deep immunoSEQ assay, multiplex PCR amplified TCR CDR3 regions from genomic DNA. For each cell subset, the extracted genomic DNA was distributed evenly across all wells of several immunoSEQ 96-well plates, and each plate served as one replicate. For sorted subsets, roughly 200 ng of genomic DNA, equivalent to around 31,000 T cell genomes, went into each replicate PCR. Purified libraries were quantified with a Qubit 3.0 fluorometer, sized on a Bioanalyzer 2100, and re-quantified with the KAPA Library Quantification kit. Every immunoSEQ 96-well plate was sequenced on a separate single-read 150-cycle Illumina NextSeq 550 flow cell. As for the authors' bioinformatics: Because the immunoSEQ output held only junctional sequences and lacked quality scores, the filtering could not match the filtering applied to full-length reads. Sequences were annotated with PyIR, a Python wrapper for IgBLAST v1.9, using IMGT germline references to assign V/J genes and CDR3. Any read was removed if the V/J assignment was weak (E-value above 1e-6), the CDR3 was missing, or the read contained stop codons, out-of-frame junctions, or ambiguous translated residues. V3J clonotypes were defined as sequences sharing an identical inferred V gene, J gene, and CDR3 amino acid sequence. To compute the percentage overlap between repertoires, the number of shared unique clonotypes was divided by the size of the smaller repertoire. Richness of each repertoire was evaluated using RTK rarefaction, the Chao1 estimator, and Recon v2.1 estimates of unobserved clonotypes. Generation probabilities for all TCRbeta clonotypes obtained by the gDNA method from several donors were computed using OLGA. What TCRdb holds here is the immuneACCESS table cut down to in-frame rearrangements. Part of the clones is not present; checked against another copy, under half of the missing clones reflect an unresolved V gene, and the others are unexplained. V and J calls and clone size come straight from that table; D and trimming were deduced from the DNA. The sample table contains around 2,000,000 clones; only one count was recorded for approximately 94% of them. In total, the top ten clones hold about 1.5% of the sample.

What was sequenced was naive CD8+ T cells from PBMCs. The cell subset or site label for this specimen denotes: CD45RA+CCR7+. Here the chain combines TRBV7-9 and TRBJ2-7; no D gene is confidently identified. The source of this sequence is a man in his late teens or twenties in good health. Some clones in this sample may be carry-over from other donors' samples. The CDR3 corresponds to CASSYGSYEQYF. DNA sequence: TGTGCCAGCAGTTATGGGTCCTACGAGCAGTACTTC.